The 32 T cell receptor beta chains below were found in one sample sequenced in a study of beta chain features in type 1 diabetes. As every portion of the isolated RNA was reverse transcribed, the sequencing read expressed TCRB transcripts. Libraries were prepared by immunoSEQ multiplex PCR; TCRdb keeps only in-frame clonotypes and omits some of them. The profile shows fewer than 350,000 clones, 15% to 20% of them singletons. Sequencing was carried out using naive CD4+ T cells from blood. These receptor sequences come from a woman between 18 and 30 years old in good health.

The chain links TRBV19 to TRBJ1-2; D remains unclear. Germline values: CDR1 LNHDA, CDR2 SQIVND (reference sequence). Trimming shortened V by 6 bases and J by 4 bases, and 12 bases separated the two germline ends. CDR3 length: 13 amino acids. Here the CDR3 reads CASSPWLSYGYTF. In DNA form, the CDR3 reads TGTGCCAGTAGCCCTTGGCTCAGCTATGGCTACACCTTC. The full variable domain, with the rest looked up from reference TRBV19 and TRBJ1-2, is DGGITQSPKYLFRKEGQNVTLSCEQNLNHDAMYWYRQDPGQGLRLIYYSQIVNDFQKGDIAEGYSVSREKKESFPLTVTSAQKNPTAFYLCASSPWLSYGYTFGSGTRLTVV.

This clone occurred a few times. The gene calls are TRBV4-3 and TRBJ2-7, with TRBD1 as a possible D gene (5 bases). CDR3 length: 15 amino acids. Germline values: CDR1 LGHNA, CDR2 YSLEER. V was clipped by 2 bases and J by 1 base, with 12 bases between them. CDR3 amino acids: CASSQNRWASYEQYF. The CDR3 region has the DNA TGCGCCAGCAGCCAAAACAGGTGGGCTTCCTACGAGCAGTACTTC.

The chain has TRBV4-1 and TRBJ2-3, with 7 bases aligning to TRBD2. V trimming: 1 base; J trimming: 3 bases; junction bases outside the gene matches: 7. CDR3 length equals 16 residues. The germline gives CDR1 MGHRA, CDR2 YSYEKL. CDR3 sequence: CASSQGGRERTDTQYF. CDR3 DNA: TGCGCCAGCAGCCAAGGTGGGCGGGAGAGGACAGATACGCAGTATTTT.

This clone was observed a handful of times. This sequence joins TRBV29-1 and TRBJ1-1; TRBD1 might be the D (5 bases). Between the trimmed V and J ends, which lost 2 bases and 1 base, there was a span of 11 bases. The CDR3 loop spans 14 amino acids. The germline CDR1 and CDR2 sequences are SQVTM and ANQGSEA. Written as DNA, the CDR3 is TGCAGCGTTGAACCCGGGACTAAGAACACTGAAGCTTTCTTT. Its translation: CSVEPGTKNTEAFF.

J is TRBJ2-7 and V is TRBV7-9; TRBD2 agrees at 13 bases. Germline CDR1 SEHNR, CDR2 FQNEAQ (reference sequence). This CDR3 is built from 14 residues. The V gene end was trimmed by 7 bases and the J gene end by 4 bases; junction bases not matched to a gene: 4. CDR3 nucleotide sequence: TGTGCCAGCACCCTGACTAGCGGGAGGTACGAGCAGTACTTC. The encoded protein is CASTLTSGRYEQYF. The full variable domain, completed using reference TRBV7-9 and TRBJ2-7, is DTGVSQNPRHKITKRGQNVTFRCDPISEHNRLYWYRQTLGQGPEFLTYFQNEAQLEKSRLLSDRFSAERPKGSFSTLEIQRTEQGDSAMYLCASTLTSGRYEQYFGPGTRLTVT.

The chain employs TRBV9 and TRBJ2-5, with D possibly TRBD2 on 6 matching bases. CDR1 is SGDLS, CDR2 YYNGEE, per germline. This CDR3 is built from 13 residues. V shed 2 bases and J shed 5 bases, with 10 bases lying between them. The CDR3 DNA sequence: TGTGCCAGCAGCGTCGGACTATTCGAGACCCAGTACTTC. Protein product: CASSVGLFETQYF.

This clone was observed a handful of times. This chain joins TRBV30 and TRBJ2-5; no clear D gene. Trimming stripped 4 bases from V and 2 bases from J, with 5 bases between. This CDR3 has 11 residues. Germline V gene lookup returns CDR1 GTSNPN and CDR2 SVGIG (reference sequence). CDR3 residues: CAWTVQETQYF. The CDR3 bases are TGTGCCTGGACAGTGCAAGAGACCCAGTACTTC.

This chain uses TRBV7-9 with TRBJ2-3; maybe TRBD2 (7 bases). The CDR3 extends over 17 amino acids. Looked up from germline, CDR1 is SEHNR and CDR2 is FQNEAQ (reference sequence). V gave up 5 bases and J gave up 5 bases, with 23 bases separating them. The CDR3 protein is CASSPSRGRGMEDTQYF. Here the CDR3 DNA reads TGTGCCAGCAGCCCTTCCCGGGGGCGGGGGATGGAAGATACGCAGTATTTT.

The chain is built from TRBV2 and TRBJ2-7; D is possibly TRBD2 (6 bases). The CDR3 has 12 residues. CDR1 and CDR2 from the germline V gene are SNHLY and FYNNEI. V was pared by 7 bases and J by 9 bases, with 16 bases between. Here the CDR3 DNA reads TGTGCCAGCACTTTACAGGTGGGGGGGCAGTACTTC. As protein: CASTLQVGGQYF.

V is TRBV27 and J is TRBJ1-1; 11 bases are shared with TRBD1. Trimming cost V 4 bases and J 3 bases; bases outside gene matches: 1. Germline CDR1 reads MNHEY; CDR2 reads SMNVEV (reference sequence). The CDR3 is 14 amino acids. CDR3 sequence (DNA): TGTGCCAGCAGTTCGGGACAGGGGGACACTGAAGCTTTCTTT. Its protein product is CASSSGQGDTEAFF.

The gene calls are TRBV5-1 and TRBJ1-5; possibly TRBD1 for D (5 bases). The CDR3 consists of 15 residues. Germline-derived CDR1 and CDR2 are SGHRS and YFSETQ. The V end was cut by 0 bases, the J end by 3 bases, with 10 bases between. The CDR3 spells CASSLVGGYNQPQHF. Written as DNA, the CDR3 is TGCGCCAGCAGCTTGGTCGGGGGGTACAATCAGCCCCAGCATTTT.

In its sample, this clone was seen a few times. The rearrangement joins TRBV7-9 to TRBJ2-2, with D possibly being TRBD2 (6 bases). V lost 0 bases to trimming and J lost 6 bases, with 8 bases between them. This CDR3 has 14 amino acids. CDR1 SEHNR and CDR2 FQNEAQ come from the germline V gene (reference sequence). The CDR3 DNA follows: TGTGCCAGCAGCTTAGCTTCTAGCGCCGGGGAGCTGTTTTTT. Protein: CASSLASSAGELFF.

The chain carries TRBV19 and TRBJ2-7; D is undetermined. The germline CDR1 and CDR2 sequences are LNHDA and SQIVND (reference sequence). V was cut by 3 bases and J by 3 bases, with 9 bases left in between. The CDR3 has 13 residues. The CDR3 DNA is TGTGCCAGTAGTATGAACATTTTCTACGAGCAGTACTTC. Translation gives CASSMNIFYEQYF. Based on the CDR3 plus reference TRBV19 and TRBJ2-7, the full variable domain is DGGITQSPKYLFRKEGQNVTLSCEQNLNHDAMYWYRQDPGQGLRLIYYSQIVNDFQKGDIAEGYSVSREKKESFPLTVTSAQKNPTAFYLCASSMNIFYEQYFGPGTRLTVT.

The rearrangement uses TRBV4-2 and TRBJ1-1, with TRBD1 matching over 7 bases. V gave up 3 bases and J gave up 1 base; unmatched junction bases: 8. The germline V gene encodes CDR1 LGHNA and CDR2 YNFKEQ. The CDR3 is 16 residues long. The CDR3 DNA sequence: TGTGCCAGCAGCCAGAGATCGGACAGGACGAACACTGAAGCTTTCTTT. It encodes CASSQRSDRTNTEAFF.

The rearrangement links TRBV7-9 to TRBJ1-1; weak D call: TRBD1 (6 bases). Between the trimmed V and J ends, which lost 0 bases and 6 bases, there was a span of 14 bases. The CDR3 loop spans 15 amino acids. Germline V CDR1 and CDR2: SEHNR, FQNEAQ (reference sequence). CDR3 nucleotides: TGTGCCAGCAGCTTAGCGGGGGGGCGAGTATCTGAAGCTTTCTTT. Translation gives CASSLAGGRVSEAFF.

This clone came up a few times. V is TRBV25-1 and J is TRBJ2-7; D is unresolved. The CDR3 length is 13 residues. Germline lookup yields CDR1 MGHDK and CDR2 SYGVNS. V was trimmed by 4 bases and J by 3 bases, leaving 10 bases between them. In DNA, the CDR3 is TGTGCCAGCAGTGCGTGGGCCGACTACGAGCAGTACTTC. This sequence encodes CASSAWADYEQYF.

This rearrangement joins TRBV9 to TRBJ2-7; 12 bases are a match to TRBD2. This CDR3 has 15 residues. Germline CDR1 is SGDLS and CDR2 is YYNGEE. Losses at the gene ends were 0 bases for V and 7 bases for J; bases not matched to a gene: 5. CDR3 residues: CASSVEGLAGREQYF. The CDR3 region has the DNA TGTGCCAGCAGCGTAGAAGGACTAGCGGGGAGGGAGCAGTACTTC.

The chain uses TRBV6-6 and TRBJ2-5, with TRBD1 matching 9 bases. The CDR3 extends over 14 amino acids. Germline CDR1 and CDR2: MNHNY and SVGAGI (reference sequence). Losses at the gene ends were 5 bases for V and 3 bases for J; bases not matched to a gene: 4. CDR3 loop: CASSTGTGKETQYF. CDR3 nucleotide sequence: TGTGCCAGCAGTACCGGGACAGGGAAAGAGACCCAGTACTTC.

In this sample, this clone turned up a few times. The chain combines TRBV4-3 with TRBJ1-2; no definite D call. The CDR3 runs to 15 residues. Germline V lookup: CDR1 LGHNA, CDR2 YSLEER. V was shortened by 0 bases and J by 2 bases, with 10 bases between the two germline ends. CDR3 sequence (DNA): TGCGCCAGCAGCCAAGATACGGGATCCAACTATGGCTACACCTTC. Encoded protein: CASSQDTGSNYGYTF.

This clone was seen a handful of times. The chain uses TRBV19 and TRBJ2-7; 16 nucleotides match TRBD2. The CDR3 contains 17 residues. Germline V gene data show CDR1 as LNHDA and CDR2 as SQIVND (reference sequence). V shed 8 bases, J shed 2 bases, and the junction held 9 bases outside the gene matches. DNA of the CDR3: TGTGCCAGTCGCCCGGGACTAGCGGGAGGGGAAGCCTACGAGCAGTACTTC. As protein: CASRPGLAGGEAYEQYF.

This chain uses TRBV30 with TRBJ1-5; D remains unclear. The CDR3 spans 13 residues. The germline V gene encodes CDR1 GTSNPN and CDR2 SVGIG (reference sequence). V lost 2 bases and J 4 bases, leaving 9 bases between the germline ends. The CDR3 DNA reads TGTGCCTGGAGTTGGCGAGGGAATCAGCCCCAGCATTTT. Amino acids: CAWSWRGNQPQHF.

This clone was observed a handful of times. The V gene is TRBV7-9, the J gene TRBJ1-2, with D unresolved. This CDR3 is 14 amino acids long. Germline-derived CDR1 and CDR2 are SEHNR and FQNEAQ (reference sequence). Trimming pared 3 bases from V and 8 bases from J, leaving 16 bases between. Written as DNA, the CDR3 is TGTGCCAGCAGCTTTTACGCGGGGAACGGAGGCTACACCTTC. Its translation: CASSFYAGNGGYTF.

In DNA form, the CDR3 reads TGCGCCAGCAGCCACCGGGGAGCGGGAGAGGAGACCCAGTACTTC. It codes for CASSHRGAGEETQYF. This chain joins TRBV5-1 and TRBJ2-5; 8 bases map to TRBD2. Trimming cost V 4 bases and J 5 bases; bases outside gene matches: 10. The CDR3 spans 15 residues. The germline V gene encodes CDR1 SGHRS and CDR2 YFSETQ.

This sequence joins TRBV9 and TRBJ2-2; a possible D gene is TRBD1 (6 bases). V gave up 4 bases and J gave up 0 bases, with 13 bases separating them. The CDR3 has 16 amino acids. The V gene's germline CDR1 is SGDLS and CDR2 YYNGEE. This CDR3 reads CASSLRGDTNTGELFF. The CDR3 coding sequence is TGTGCCAGCAGCCTCAGGGGAGATACGAACACCGGGGAGCTGTTTTTT.

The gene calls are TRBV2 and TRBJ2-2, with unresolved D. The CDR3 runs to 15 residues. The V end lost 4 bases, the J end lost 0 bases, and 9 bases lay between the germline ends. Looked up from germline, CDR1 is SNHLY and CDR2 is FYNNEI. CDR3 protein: CASSGQRTNTGELFF. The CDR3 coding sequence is TGTGCCAGCAGTGGGCAGAGGACGAACACCGGGGAGCTGTTTTTT. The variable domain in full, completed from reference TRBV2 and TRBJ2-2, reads EPEVTQTPSHQVTQMGQEVILRCVPISNHLYFYWYRQILGQKVEFLVSFYNNEISEKSEIFDDQFSVERPDGSNFTLKIRSTKLEDSAMYFCASSGQRTNTGELFFGEGSRLTVL.

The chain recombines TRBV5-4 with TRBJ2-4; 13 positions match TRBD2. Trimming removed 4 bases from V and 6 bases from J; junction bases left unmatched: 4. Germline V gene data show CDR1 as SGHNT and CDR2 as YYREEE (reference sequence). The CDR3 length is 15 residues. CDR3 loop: CASSPWTSGRNIQYF. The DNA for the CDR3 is TGTGCCAGCAGCCCCTGGACTAGCGGGAGAAACATTCAGTACTTC. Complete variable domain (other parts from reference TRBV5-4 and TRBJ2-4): ETGVTQSPTHLIKTRGQQVTLRCSSQSGHNTVSWYQQALGQGPQFIFQYYREEENGRGNFPPRFSGLQFPNYSSELNVNALELDDSALYLCASSPWTSGRNIQYFGAGTRLSVL.

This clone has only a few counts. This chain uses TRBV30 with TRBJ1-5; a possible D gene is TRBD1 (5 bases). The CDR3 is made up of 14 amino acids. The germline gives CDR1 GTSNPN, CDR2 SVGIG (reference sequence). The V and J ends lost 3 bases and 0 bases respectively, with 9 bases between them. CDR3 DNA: TGTGCCTGGAGCAGACAGAGTAGCAATCAGCCCCAGCATTTT. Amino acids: CAWSRQSSNQPQHF. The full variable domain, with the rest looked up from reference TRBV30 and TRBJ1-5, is SQTIHQWPATLVQPVGSPLSLECTVEGTSNPNLYWYRQAAGRGLQLLFYSVGIGQISSEVPQNLSASRPQDRQFILSSKKLLLSDSGFYLCAWSRQSSNQPQHFGDGTRLSIL.

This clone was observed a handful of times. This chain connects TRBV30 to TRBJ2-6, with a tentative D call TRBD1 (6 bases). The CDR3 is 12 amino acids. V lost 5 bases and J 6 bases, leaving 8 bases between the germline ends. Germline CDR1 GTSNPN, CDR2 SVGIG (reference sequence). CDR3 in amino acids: CAWGDTANVLTF. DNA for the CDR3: TGTGCCTGGGGGGACACGGCCAACGTCCTGACTTTC. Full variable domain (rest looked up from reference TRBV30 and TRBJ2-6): SQTIHQWPATLVQPVGSPLSLECTVEGTSNPNLYWYRQAAGRGLQLLFYSVGIGQISSEVPQNLSASRPQDRQFILSSKKLLLSDSGFYLCAWGDTANVLTFGAGSRLTVL.

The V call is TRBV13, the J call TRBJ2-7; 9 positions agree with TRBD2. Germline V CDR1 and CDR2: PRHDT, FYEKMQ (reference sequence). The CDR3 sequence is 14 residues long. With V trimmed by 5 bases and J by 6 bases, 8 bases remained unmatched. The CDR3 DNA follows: TGTGCCAGCAGCCCTATCTATAGCGGGAGCGAGCAGTACTTC. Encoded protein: CASSPIYSGSEQYF.

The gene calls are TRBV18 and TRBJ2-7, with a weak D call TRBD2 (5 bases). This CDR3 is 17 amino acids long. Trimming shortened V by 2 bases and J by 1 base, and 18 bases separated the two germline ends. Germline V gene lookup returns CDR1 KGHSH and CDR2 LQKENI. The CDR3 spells CASSPSPGNPKSYEQYF. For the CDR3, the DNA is TGTGCCAGCTCACCATCCCCCGGGAACCCCAAATCCTACGAGCAGTACTTC.

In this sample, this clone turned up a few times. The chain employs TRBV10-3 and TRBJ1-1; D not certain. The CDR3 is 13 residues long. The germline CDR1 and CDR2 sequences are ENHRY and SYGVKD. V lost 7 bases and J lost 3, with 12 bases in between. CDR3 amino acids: CAINPREDTEAFF. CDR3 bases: TGTGCCATCAACCCCCGGGAGGACACTGAAGCTTTCTTT.

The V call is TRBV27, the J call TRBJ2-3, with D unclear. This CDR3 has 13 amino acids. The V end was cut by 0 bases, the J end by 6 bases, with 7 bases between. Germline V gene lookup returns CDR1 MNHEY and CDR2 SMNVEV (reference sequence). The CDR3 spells CASSLSIGDTQYF. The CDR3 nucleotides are TGTGCCAGCAGTTTATCTATCGGGGATACGCAGTATTTT.